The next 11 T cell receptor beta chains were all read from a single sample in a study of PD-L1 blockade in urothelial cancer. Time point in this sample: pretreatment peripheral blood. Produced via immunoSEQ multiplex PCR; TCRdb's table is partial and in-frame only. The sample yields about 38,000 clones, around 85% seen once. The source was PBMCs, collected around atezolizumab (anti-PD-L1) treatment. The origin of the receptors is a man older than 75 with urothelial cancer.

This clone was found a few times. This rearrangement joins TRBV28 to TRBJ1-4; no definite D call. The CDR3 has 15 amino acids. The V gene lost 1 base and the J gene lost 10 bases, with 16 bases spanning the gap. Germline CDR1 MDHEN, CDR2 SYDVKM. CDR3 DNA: TGTGCCAGCAGTTTATCCCTAGAAAGGCGTGGAAAACTGTTTTTT. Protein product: CASSLSLERRGKLFF. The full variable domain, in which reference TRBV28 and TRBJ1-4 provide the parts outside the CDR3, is DVKVTQSSRYLVKRTGEKVFLECVQDMDHENMFWYRQDPGLGLRLIYFSYDVKMKEKGDIPEGYSVSREKKERFSLILESASTNQTSMYLCASSLSLERRGKLFFGSGTQLSVL.

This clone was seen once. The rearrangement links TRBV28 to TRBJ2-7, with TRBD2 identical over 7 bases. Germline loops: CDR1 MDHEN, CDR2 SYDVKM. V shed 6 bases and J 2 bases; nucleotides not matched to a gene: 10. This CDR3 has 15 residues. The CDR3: CASSRLAGGPYEQYF. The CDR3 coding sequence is TGTGCCAGCAGCCGATTAGCGGGCGGACCCTACGAGCAGTACTTC.

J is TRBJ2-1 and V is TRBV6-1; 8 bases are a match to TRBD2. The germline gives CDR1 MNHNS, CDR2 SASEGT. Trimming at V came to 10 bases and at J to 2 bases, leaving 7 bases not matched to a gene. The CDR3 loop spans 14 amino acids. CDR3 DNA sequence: TGTGCCAATAAAGCGGGAGCCCCCTACAATGAGCAGTTCTTC. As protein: CANKAGAPYNEQFF.

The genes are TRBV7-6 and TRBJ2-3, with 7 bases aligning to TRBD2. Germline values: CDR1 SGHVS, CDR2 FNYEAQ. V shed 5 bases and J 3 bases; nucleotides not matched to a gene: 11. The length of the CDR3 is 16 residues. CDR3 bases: TGTGCCAGCAGCCTCAGAGGGGCGGGGGATACAGATACGCAGTATTTT. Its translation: CASSLRGAGDTDTQYF.

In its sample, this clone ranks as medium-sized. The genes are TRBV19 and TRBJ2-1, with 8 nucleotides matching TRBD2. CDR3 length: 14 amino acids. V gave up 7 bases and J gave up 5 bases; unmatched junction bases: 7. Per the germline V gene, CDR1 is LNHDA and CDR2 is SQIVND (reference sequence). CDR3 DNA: TGTGCCAGTAAAGAACTAGCGGCAAACAATGAGCAGTTCTTC. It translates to CASKELAANNEQFF.

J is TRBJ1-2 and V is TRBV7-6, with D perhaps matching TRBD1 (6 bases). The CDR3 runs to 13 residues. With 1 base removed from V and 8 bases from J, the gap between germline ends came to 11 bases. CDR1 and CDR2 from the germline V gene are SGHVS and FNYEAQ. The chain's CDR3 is CASSLDRAYGYTF. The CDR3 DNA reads TGTGCCAGCAGCTTAGACAGGGCTTACGGCTACACCTTC.

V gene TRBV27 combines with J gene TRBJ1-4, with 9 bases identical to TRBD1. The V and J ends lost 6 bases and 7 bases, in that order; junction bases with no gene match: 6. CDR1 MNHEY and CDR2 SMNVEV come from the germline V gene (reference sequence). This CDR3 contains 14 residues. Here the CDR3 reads CASSTGGVSEKLFF. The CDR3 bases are TGTGCCAGCAGCACAGGGGGCGTAAGTGAAAAACTGTTTTTT.

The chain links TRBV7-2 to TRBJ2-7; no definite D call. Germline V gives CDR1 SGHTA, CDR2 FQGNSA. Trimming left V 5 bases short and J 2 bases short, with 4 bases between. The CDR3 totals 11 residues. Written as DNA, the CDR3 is TGTGCCAGCAGCCGGGCCTACGAGCAGTACTTC. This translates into CASSRAYEQYF.

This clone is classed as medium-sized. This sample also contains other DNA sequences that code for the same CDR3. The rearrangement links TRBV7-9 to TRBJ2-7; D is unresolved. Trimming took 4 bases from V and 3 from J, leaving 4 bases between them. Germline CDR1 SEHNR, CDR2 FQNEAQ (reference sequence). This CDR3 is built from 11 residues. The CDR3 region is CASSSFYEQYF. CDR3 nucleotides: TGTGCCAGCAGCTCCTTCTACGAGCAGTACTTC.

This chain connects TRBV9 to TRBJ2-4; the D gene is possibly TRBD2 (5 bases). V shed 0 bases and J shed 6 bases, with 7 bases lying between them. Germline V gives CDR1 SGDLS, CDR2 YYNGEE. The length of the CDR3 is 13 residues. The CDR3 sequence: CASSVGEGNIQYF. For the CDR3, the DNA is TGTGCCAGCAGCGTAGGCGAGGGAAACATTCAGTACTTC.

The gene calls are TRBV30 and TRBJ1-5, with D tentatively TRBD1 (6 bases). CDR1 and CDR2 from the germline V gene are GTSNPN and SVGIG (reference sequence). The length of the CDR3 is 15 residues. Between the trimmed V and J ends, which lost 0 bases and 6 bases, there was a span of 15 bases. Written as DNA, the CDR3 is TGTGCCTGGAGTGTAGGGGGGGCCTCGGGTCAGCCCCAGCATTTT. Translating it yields CAWSVGGASGQPQHF.